This T cell receptor (beta chain) was identified in a study of metastatic and nonmetastatic thyroid tumors. Overall study context: The authors compared repertoires across blood and tumor or nodule tissue from malignant and benign thyroid patients.

This clone showed up many times. CDR1 SGHTA and CDR2 FQGNSA come from the germline V gene. Trimming cost V 4 bases and J 4 bases, with 10 bases left between them. The CDR3 contains 13 residues. Thyroid surgery had not been preceded by any treatment in any patient. Per the study methods: For papillary thyroid cancer, a distant-metastasis classifier was constructed from CDR3 differences observed across clinicopathological groups. TCRdb re-called the PCR reads via MiXCR. TCRdb's processing, not the authors' own work, is the source of the V and J calls. The table includes some 54,000 clones, over 15% detected once.

This TCR came from a female donor with papillary thyroid cancer or a benign thyroid nodule (not recorded which). Some clones in this sample may be carry-over from other donors' samples. The sample consisted of blood. The chain is built from TRBV7-2 and TRBJ2-5; D remains ambiguous. This chain's CDR3 is CASSSNPSETQYF. The CDR3 DNA is TGTGCCAGCAGCTCTAATCCCTCAGAGACCCAGTACTTC.